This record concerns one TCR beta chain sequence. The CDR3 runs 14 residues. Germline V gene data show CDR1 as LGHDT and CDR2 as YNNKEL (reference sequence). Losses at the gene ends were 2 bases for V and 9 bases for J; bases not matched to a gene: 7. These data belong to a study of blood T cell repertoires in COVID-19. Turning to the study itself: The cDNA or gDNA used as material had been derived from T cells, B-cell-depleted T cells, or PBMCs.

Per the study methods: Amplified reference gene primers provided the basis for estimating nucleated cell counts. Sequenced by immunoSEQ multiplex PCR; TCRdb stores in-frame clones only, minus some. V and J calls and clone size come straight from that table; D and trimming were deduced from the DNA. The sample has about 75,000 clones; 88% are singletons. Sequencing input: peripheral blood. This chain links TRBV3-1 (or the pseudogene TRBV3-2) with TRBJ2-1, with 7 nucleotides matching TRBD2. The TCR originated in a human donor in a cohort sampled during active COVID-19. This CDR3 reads CASSQQSGIVEQFF. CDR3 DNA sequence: TGTGCCAGCAGCCAACAAAGCGGGATTGTTGAGCAGTTCTTC.